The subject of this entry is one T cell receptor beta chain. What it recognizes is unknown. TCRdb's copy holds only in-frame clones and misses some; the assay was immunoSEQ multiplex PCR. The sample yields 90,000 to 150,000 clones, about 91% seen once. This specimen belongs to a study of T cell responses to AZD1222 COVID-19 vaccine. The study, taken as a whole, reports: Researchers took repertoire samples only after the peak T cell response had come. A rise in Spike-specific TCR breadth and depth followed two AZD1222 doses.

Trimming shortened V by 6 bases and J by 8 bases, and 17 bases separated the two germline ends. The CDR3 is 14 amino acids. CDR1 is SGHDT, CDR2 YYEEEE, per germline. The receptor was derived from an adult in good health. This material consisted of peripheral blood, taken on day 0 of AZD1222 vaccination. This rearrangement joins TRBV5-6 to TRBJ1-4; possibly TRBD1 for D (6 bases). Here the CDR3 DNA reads TGTGCCAGCACTTCGACAGGACTTGGAGAAAAACTGTTTTTT. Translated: CASTSTGLGEKLFF.